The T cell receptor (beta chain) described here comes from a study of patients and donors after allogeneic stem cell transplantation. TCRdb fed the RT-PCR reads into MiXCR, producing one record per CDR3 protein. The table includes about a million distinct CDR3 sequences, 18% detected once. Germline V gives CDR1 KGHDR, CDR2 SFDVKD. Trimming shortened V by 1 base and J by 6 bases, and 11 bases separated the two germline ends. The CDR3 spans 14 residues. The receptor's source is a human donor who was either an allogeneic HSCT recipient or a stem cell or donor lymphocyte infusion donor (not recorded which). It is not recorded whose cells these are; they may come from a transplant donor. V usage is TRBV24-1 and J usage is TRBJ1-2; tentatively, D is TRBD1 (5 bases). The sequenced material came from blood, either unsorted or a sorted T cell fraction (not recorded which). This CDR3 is CATSDFGRADGYTF. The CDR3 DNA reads TGTGCCACCAGTGATTTCGGCAGGGCCGATGGCTACACCTTC.